A selection of T cell receptor beta chains follows, all from one sample in a study of regulatory T cells in long-lasting Graves disease. TCRdb reanalysed the multiplex PCR reads using MiXCR and keeps one entry per CDR3 protein. The sample consists of 450,000 to 650,000 distinct CDR3 sequences, roughly a sixth of them appearing once. This same sample was also taken into another study, of T cells in Graves' hyperthyroidism and ophthalmopathy.

This specimen was peripheral blood mononuclear cells (PBMCs), taken at new diagnosis, from a patient treated with antithyroid drugs. The origin of the receptors is a woman aged 40-65 years with Graves disease. Both conserved end residues are part of each CDR3. Fields, in order: D gene, V gene, clone size, J gene, CDR3 protein, CDR3 DNA. D genes are given only for firm matches. Not all rows give a size; the values are once, few, many and, for expanded clones, a class.

d_gene: -
v_gene: TRBV5-4
abundance: -
j_gene: TRBJ2-1
CDR3aa: CASSNLNEQFF
CDR3nt: TGTGCCAGCAGCAACCTAAATGAGCAGTTCTTC

d_gene: -
v_gene: TRBV12-3/TRBV12-4
abundance: many
j_gene: TRBJ1-1
CDR3aa: CASDQTGF
CDR3nt: TGTGCCAGTGACCAAACAGGGTTT

d_gene: -
v_gene: TRBV20-1
abundance: many
j_gene: TRBJ2-7
CDR3aa: CSASGGGAEQYF
CDR3nt: TGCAGTGCTAGTGGGGGCGGGGCCGAGCAGTACTTC

d_gene: -
v_gene: TRBV7-9
abundance: many
j_gene: TRBJ1-3
CDR3aa: CASSLVGSSGNTIYF
CDR3nt: TGTGCCAGCAGCTTGGTCGGATCCTCTGGAAACACCATATATTTT

d_gene: TRBD1
v_gene: TRBV6-1
abundance: -
j_gene: TRBJ2-5
CDR3aa: CASRALQGPETQYF
CDR3nt: TGTGCCAGCAGGGCACTACAGGGGCCAGAGACCCAGTACTTC

d_gene: -
v_gene: TRBV14
abundance: -
j_gene: TRBJ1-4
CDR3aa: CASSGDGATNEKLFF
CDR3nt: TGTGCCAGCAGCGGCGACGGTGCAACTAATGAAAAACTGTTTTTT

d_gene: TRBD1
v_gene: TRBV10-1
abundance: many
j_gene: TRBJ1-1
CDR3aa: CASSPRGRSDTEAFF
CDR3nt: TGCGCCAGCAGCCCCAGGGGGCGGTCGGACACTGAAGCTTTCTTT

d_gene: TRBD1
v_gene: TRBV24-1
abundance: few
j_gene: TRBJ2-1
CDR3aa: CATSDRTGGNNEQFF
CDR3nt: TGTGCCACCAGTGATAGGACAGGGGGTAACAATGAGCAGTTCTTC

d_gene: TRBD2
v_gene: TRBV2
abundance: many
j_gene: TRBJ2-1
CDR3aa: CASSPKAGDEQFF
CDR3nt: TGTGCCAGCAGCCCTAAAGCGGGGGATGAGCAGTTCTTC

d_gene: -
v_gene: TRBV6-2/TRBV6-3
abundance: few
j_gene: TRBJ1-2
CDR3aa: CASSVGWGTEYGYTF
CDR3nt: TGTGCCAGCAGTGTGGGTTGGGGGACGGAATATGGCTACACCTTC

d_gene: -
v_gene: TRBV20-1
abundance: many
j_gene: TRBJ1-1
CDR3aa: CSANTRRNTEAFF
CDR3nt: TGCAGTGCCAACACCCGAAGGAACACTGAAGCTTTCTTT

d_gene: -
v_gene: TRBV5-1
abundance: few
j_gene: TRBJ2-1
CDR3aa: CASSLGGSGEQFF
CDR3nt: TGCGCCAGCAGCTTGGGGGGTAGTGGTGAGCAGTTCTTC

d_gene: -
v_gene: TRBV7-2
abundance: few
j_gene: TRBJ2-4
CDR3aa: CASSQDGVLAKNIQYF
CDR3nt: TGTGCCAGCAGCCAGGACGGGGTCCTAGCCAAAAACATTCAGTACTTC

d_gene: -
v_gene: TRBV7-9
abundance: many
j_gene: TRBJ2-1
CDR3aa: CASSFGAEQFF
CDR3nt: TGTGCCAGCAGCTTCGGGGCTGAGCAGTTCTTC

d_gene: TRBD2
v_gene: TRBV20-1
abundance: few
j_gene: TRBJ2-2
CDR3aa: CSASGGTNTGELFF
CDR3nt: TGCAGTGCGAGCGGGGGGACGAACACCGGGGAGCTGTTTTTT

d_gene: TRBD2
v_gene: TRBV3-1
abundance: many
j_gene: TRBJ2-5
CDR3aa: CASSQGSSGRGETQYF
CDR3nt: TGTGCCAGCAGCCAAGGATCTAGCGGGAGGGGAGAGACCCAGTACTTC

d_gene: -
v_gene: TRBV9
abundance: -
j_gene: TRBJ2-6
CDR3aa: CASSVEGLSGANVLTF
CDR3nt: TGTGCCAGCAGCGTAGAGGGCCTCTCTGGGGCCAACGTCCTGACTTTC

d_gene: TRBD2
v_gene: TRBV2
abundance: -
j_gene: TRBJ2-1
CDR3aa: CASSEGLAGSSQFF
CDR3nt: TGTGCCAGCAGTGAGGGACTAGCGGGTTCCTCACAGTTCTTC

d_gene: TRBD2
v_gene: TRBV29-1
abundance: few
j_gene: TRBJ2-1
CDR3aa: CRRGLADYNEQFF
CDR3nt: TGCAGGAGAGGACTAGCAGACTACAATGAGCAGTTCTTC

d_gene: TRBD2
v_gene: TRBV28
abundance: few
j_gene: TRBJ2-7
CDR3aa: CASSSLRLAGGSYEQYF
CDR3nt: TGTGCCAGCAGCTCATTACGACTAGCGGGGGGCTCCTACGAGCAGTACTTC

d_gene: -
v_gene: TRBV29-1
abundance: few
j_gene: TRBJ2-5
CDR3aa: CSVDPGWGETQYF
CDR3nt: TGCAGCGTTGATCCGGGGTGGGGAGAGACCCAGTACTTC

d_gene: -
v_gene: TRBV7-9
abundance: few
j_gene: TRBJ1-2
CDR3aa: CASSANNYGYTF
CDR3nt: TGTGCCAGCAGTGCGAACAACTATGGCTACACCTTC

d_gene: TRBD2
v_gene: TRBV10-3
abundance: few
j_gene: TRBJ2-3
CDR3aa: CAISEGLAGTDTQYF
CDR3nt: TGTGCCATCAGTGAGGGCCTAGCGGGGACAGATACGCAGTATTTT

d_gene: TRBD1
v_gene: TRBV12-5
abundance: -
j_gene: TRBJ2-3
CDR3aa: CASGPDRGLGTTQYF
CDR3nt: TGTGCTAGTGGTCCCGACAGGGGGCTGGGGACTACGCAGTATTTT

d_gene: -
v_gene: TRBV2
abundance: many
j_gene: TRBJ2-3
CDR3aa: CASSEFGDTQYF
CDR3nt: TGTGCCAGCAGTGAATTTGGCGATACGCAGTATTTT

d_gene: -
v_gene: TRBV7-7
abundance: many
j_gene: TRBJ1-1
CDR3aa: CASSLDGVAEAFF
CDR3nt: TGTGCTAGCAGCTTAGATGGGGTGGCTGAAGCTTTCTTT

d_gene: -
v_gene: TRBV29-1
abundance: -
j_gene: TRBJ2-2
CDR3aa: CSVEGDGELFF
CDR3nt: TGCAGCGTTGAGGGGGACGGGGAGCTGTTTTTT

d_gene: -
v_gene: TRBV6-5
abundance: many
j_gene: TRBJ1-2
CDR3aa: CASSYAGTFDYGYTF
CDR3nt: TGTGCCAGCAGTTATGCGGGGACGTTTGACTATGGCTACACCTTC

d_gene: TRBD1
v_gene: TRBV20-1
abundance: -
j_gene: TRBJ2-7
CDR3aa: CSASRAGGNSYEQYF
CDR3nt: TGCAGTGCCTCCCGTGCAGGGGGCAACTCCTACGAGCAGTACTTC

d_gene: -
v_gene: TRBV11-2
abundance: few
j_gene: TRBJ1-4
CDR3aa: CASSSSGGPGDEKLFF
CDR3nt: TGTGCCAGCAGCTCCTCCGGGGGACCTGGGGATGAAAAACTGTTTTTT

d_gene: -
v_gene: TRBV12-3/TRBV12-4
abundance: many
j_gene: TRBJ2-1
CDR3aa: CASRKTETSYNEQFF
CDR3nt: TGTGCCAGCAGGAAGACAGAAACCTCCTACAATGAGCAGTTCTTC

d_gene: -
v_gene: TRBV12-3/TRBV12-4
abundance: many
j_gene: TRBJ1-6
CDR3aa: CASSFQSASPLHF
CDR3nt: TGTGCCAGCAGTTTCCAGTCTGCTTCACCCCTCCACTTT

d_gene: -
v_gene: TRBV30
abundance: many
j_gene: TRBJ1-2
CDR3aa: CAWSVPGRRGYTF
CDR3nt: TGTGCCTGGAGTGTTCCTGGACGCAGAGGCTACACCTTC

d_gene: -
v_gene: TRBV28
abundance: many
j_gene: TRBJ1-2
CDR3aa: CASNYPGRLAYGYTF
CDR3nt: TGTGCCAGCAATTACCCGGGGCGATTAGCTTATGGCTACACCTTC

d_gene: -
v_gene: TRBV30
abundance: few
j_gene: TRBJ2-3
CDR3aa: CAWRADPDTQYF
CDR3nt: TGTGCCTGGAGAGCAGACCCAGATACGCAGTATTTT

d_gene: -
v_gene: TRBV20-1
abundance: -
j_gene: TRBJ1-6
CDR3aa: CSASPSGPRGSPLHF
CDR3nt: TGCAGTGCTTCCCCGTCCGGGCCCCGGGGATCACCCCTCCACTTT

d_gene: TRBD1
v_gene: TRBV10-3
abundance: many
j_gene: TRBJ1-1
CDR3aa: CAISERQGTEAFF
CDR3nt: TGTGCCATCAGTGAGAGACAGGGCACTGAAGCTTTCTTT

d_gene: -
v_gene: TRBV14
abundance: -
j_gene: TRBJ1-1
CDR3aa: CASRPPGTLNTEAFF
CDR3nt: TGTGCCAGCAGGCCCCCTGGCACACTGAACACTGAAGCTTTCTTT

d_gene: -
v_gene: TRBV3-1
abundance: many
j_gene: TRBJ1-6
CDR3aa: CASSQDEGSPLHF
CDR3nt: TGTGCCAGCAGCCAAGATGAGGGTAGTCCCCTCCACTTT

d_gene: TRBD1
v_gene: TRBV5-1
abundance: -
j_gene: TRBJ2-2
CDR3aa: CASSATGQNTGERFF
CDR3nt: TGCGCCAGCAGCGCGACAGGGCAGAACACCGGGGAGCGGTTTTTT

d_gene: -
v_gene: TRBV14
abundance: -
j_gene: TRBJ1-2
CDR3aa: CASGQVGAGYTF
CDR3nt: TGTGCCAGCGGCCAAGTCGGGGCCGGCTACACCTTC

d_gene: -
v_gene: TRBV7-2
abundance: many
j_gene: TRBJ2-3
CDR3aa: CASIAAQTRGDTQYF
CDR3nt: TGTGCCAGCATCGCAGCTCAGACCAGGGGAGATACGCAGTATTTT

d_gene: TRBD2
v_gene: TRBV4-1
abundance: -
j_gene: TRBJ2-7
CDR3aa: CTSSLPTSGSYEQYF
CDR3nt: TGCACCAGCAGCCTACCGACTAGCGGCTCCTACGAGCAGTACTTC

d_gene: -
v_gene: TRBV10-3
abundance: -
j_gene: TRBJ1-2
CDR3aa: CAISESRGARGYTF
CDR3nt: TGTGCCATCAGTGAGTCAAGGGGGGCGAGGGGCTACACCTTC

d_gene: TRBD2
v_gene: TRBV2
abundance: many
j_gene: TRBJ2-1
CDR3aa: CASRTLAGGHNEQFF
CDR3nt: TGTGCCAGCAGGACCCTAGCGGGGGGGCACAATGAGCAGTTCTTC

d_gene: TRBD2
v_gene: TRBV7-8
abundance: -
j_gene: TRBJ2-3
CDR3aa: CASSLRSLADPFSTDTQYF
CDR3nt: TGTGCCAGCAGCTTACGGTCGCTAGCGGACCCCTTTAGCACAGATACGCAGTATTTT

d_gene: -
v_gene: TRBV12-3/TRBV12-4
abundance: once
j_gene: TRBJ2-5
CDR3aa: CASSSSRSETQYF
CDR3nt: TGTGCCAGCAGTTCCTCCCGTTCGGAGACCCAGTACTTC

d_gene: -
v_gene: TRBV11-2
abundance: many
j_gene: TRBJ1-2
CDR3aa: CASNSGESNYGYTF
CDR3nt: TGTGCCAGCAACTCCGGGGAATCTAACTATGGCTACACCTTC

d_gene: -
v_gene: TRBV3-1
abundance: -
j_gene: TRBJ1-2
CDR3aa: CASSHLAGGVYGYTF
CDR3nt: TGTGCCAGCAGCCACCTGGCTGGGGGCGTCTATGGCTACACCTTC

d_gene: -
v_gene: TRBV29-1
abundance: few
j_gene: TRBJ2-7
CDR3aa: CSAGAHSYEQYF
CDR3nt: TGCAGCGCGGGGGCCCACTCCTACGAGCAGTACTTC

d_gene: -
v_gene: TRBV20-1
abundance: many
j_gene: TRBJ2-2
CDR3aa: CSADSQANTGELFF
CDR3nt: TGCAGTGCGGACAGCCAGGCGAACACCGGGGAGCTGTTTTTT

d_gene: TRBD1
v_gene: TRBV7-2
abundance: -
j_gene: TRBJ1-2
CDR3aa: CAWGQGTYGYTF
CDR3nt: TGTGCCTGGGGACAGGGTACATATGGCTACACCTTC

d_gene: TRBD1
v_gene: TRBV11-2
abundance: many
j_gene: TRBJ2-3
CDR3aa: CASSSGTGGRDTQYF
CDR3nt: TGTGCCAGCAGCAGCGGGACAGGGGGCAGGGATACGCAGTATTTT

d_gene: TRBD2
v_gene: TRBV6-5
abundance: many
j_gene: TRBJ2-1
CDR3aa: CASSFHPGTSNNEQFF
CDR3nt: TGTGCCAGCAGTTTCCACCCAGGGACTAGCAACAATGAGCAGTTCTTC

d_gene: -
v_gene: TRBV3-1
abundance: -
j_gene: TRBJ2-3
CDR3aa: CASSRLEDTQYF
CDR3nt: TGTGCCAGCAGTCGACTCGAAGATACGCAGTATTTT

d_gene: TRBD1
v_gene: TRBV7-9
abundance: -
j_gene: TRBJ1-6
CDR3aa: CASSLETGANSPLHF
CDR3nt: TGTGCCAGCAGCTTAGAGACAGGGGCCAATTCACCCCTCCACTTT

d_gene: TRBD2
v_gene: TRBV19
abundance: -
j_gene: TRBJ2-2
CDR3aa: CASPGGLNTGELFF
CDR3nt: TGTGCCAGCCCGGGAGGGTTGAACACCGGGGAGCTGTTTTTT

d_gene: TRBD1
v_gene: TRBV12-3/TRBV12-4
abundance: many
j_gene: TRBJ1-5
CDR3aa: CASSLSGTGNSPQHF
CDR3nt: TGTGCCAGCAGCCTATCCGGGACAGGGAATTCTCCCCAGCATTTT

d_gene: -
v_gene: TRBV7-2
abundance: many
j_gene: TRBJ1-2
CDR3aa: CASSLLGNNYGYTF
CDR3nt: TGTGCCAGCAGCTTACTCGGCAACAACTATGGCTACACCTTC

d_gene: -
v_gene: TRBV29-1
abundance: many
j_gene: TRBJ2-1
CDR3aa: CSVYRSYNEQFF
CDR3nt: TGCAGCGTTTACCGCTCCTACAATGAGCAGTTCTTC